Listed below are T cell receptor beta chains from one sample, sequenced in a study of cytotoxic CD8 clonotypes in ibrutinib-treated CLL. TCRdb's copy holds only in-frame clones and misses some; the assay was immunoSEQ multiplex PCR. Of about 330,000 clones listed, approximately 67% were seen once; the top ten hold roughly 6.7%. Sequencing used PBMCs, obtained after 36 months of ibrutinib treatment. These receptors were collected from a human donor with chronic lymphocytic leukemia. The CDR3 runs from the conserved cysteine through the conserved F or W. The order of the fields is V gene, CDR3 length, clone size, D gene, J gene, CDR3 DNA, CDR3 protein. The D gene is left open where the match is weak. Clone size appears in some rows only: once, few, many, or a class for an expanded clone.

v_gene: TRBV28
len: 13
abundance: -
d_gene: -
j_gene: TRBJ2-7
CDR3nt: TGTGCCAGTACCAGGGGCGACACCTACGAGCAGTACTTC
CDR3aa: CASTRGDTYEQYF

v_gene: TRBV10-1
len: 14
abundance: once
d_gene: TRBD1
j_gene: TRBJ2-1
CDR3nt: TGCGCCAGCAGTGGACAGGGTCCGTTCAATGAGCAGTTCTTC
CDR3aa: CASSGQGPFNEQFF

v_gene: TRBV10-2
len: 12
abundance: -
d_gene: -
j_gene: TRBJ2-7
CDR3nt: TGCGCCAGCAGTTCAGGGTTCTACGAGCAGTACTTC
CDR3aa: CASSSGFYEQYF

v_gene: TRBV5-6
len: 12
abundance: -
d_gene: TRBD1
j_gene: TRBJ2-7
CDR3nt: TGTGCCAGCAGCGAGACAGGGCTCGAGCAGTACTTC
CDR3aa: CASSETGLEQYF

v_gene: TRBV29-1
len: 17
abundance: -
d_gene: -
j_gene: TRBJ2-7
CDR3nt: TGCAGCGTCTCCGGACCCGTCAGTACAGGGCCTACCTACGAGCAGTACTTC
CDR3aa: CSVSGPVSTGPTYEQYF

v_gene: TRBV15
len: 14
abundance: hyperexpanded
d_gene: -
j_gene: TRBJ1-1
CDR3nt: TGTGCCACCAGCAGAGATGGGTTGGAGCCTGAAGCTTTCTTT
CDR3aa: CATSRDGLEPEAFF

v_gene: TRBV7-9
len: 14
abundance: few
d_gene: TRBD1
j_gene: TRBJ1-2
CDR3nt: TGTGCCAGCAGCTTAGCGGGGACAGGGGATGGCTACACCTTC
CDR3aa: CASSLAGTGDGYTF

v_gene: TRBV29-1
len: 13
abundance: -
d_gene: -
j_gene: TRBJ1-2
CDR3nt: TGCAGCGTTTTCCAGAGGACTAAAAATGGCTACACCTTC
CDR3aa: CSVFQRTKNGYTF

v_gene: TRBV5-6
len: 13
abundance: -
d_gene: -
j_gene: TRBJ2-5
CDR3nt: TGTGCCAGCAGCTTGTGGATCCAAGAGACCCAGTACTTC
CDR3aa: CASSLWIQETQYF

v_gene: TRBV27
len: 17
abundance: -
d_gene: -
j_gene: TRBJ1-4
CDR3nt: TGTGCCAGCAGTTCCTCAAGACAGACAGCAACTAATGAAAAACTGTTTTTT
CDR3aa: CASSSSRQTATNEKLFF

v_gene: TRBV5-6
len: 18
abundance: once
d_gene: TRBD2
j_gene: TRBJ2-1
CDR3nt: TGTGCCAGCAGCCGTACTAGCGGGAGGCCCCCACCTTACAATGAGCAGTTCTTC
CDR3aa: CASSRTSGRPPPYNEQFF

v_gene: TRBV4-1
len: 18
abundance: -
d_gene: -
j_gene: TRBJ2-1
CDR3nt: TGCGCCAGCAGCCACAAATTACAAGGCACTTTCCCTAACAATGAGCAGTTCTTC
CDR3aa: CASSHKLQGTFPNNEQFF

v_gene: TRBV2
len: 13
abundance: -
d_gene: -
j_gene: TRBJ1-6
CDR3nt: TGTGCCAGCAGTCAGGGCGGATTTTCACCCCTCCACTTT
CDR3aa: CASSQGGFSPLHF

v_gene: TRBV9
len: 16
abundance: once
d_gene: -
j_gene: TRBJ2-3
CDR3nt: TGTGCCAGCAGCCACCCTGTCAGGGGAAGCACAGATACGCAGTATTTT
CDR3aa: CASSHPVRGSTDTQYF

v_gene: TRBV29-1
len: 14
abundance: -
d_gene: TRBD1
j_gene: TRBJ1-1
CDR3nt: TGCAGCGTTCGGACAGGGGGAATGAACACTGAAGCTTTCTTT
CDR3aa: CSVRTGGMNTEAFF

v_gene: TRBV6-1
len: 14
abundance: -
d_gene: -
j_gene: TRBJ2-7
CDR3nt: TGTGCCAGTATTCGTTCGCAGGCGGTCTACGAGCAGTACTTC
CDR3aa: CASIRSQAVYEQYF

v_gene: TRBV13
len: 17
abundance: -
d_gene: TRBD1
j_gene: TRBJ2-1
CDR3nt: TGTGCCAGCAGCTTAGTAGGCTCGGGACAGGGCCACAATGAGCAGTTCTTC
CDR3aa: CASSLVGSGQGHNEQFF

v_gene: TRBV5-1
len: 13
abundance: -
d_gene: -
j_gene: TRBJ2-5
CDR3nt: TGCGCCAGCAGCTTCGGGGGGCCAGAGACCCAGTACTTC
CDR3aa: CASSFGGPETQYF

v_gene: TRBV9
len: 18
abundance: few
d_gene: -
j_gene: TRBJ1-1
CDR3nt: TGTGCCAGCAGCGTCTATCGATGGGCCGGGGGGGCCGGCACTGAAGCTTTCTTT
CDR3aa: CASSVYRWAGGAGTEAFF

v_gene: TRBV5-1
len: 13
abundance: -
d_gene: TRBD1
j_gene: TRBJ2-1
CDR3nt: TGCGCCAGCAGCATCGGACAGGTCAATGAGCAGTTCTTC
CDR3aa: CASSIGQVNEQFF

v_gene: TRBV7-9
len: 16
abundance: few
d_gene: TRBD1
j_gene: TRBJ1-5
CDR3nt: TGTGCCAGCAGCGCGAGGACAGGGAAGCAACCTCAGCCCCAGCATTTT
CDR3aa: CASSARTGKQPQPQHF

v_gene: TRBV13
len: 13
abundance: -
d_gene: -
j_gene: TRBJ2-5
CDR3nt: TGTGCCAGCTCCGGTCGGTACCCAGAGACCCAGTACTTC
CDR3aa: CASSGRYPETQYF

v_gene: TRBV7-6
len: 14
abundance: -
d_gene: -
j_gene: TRBJ2-7
CDR3nt: TGTGCCAGCAGCTTGGGTCATCAACAATACGAGCAGTACTTC
CDR3aa: CASSLGHQQYEQYF

v_gene: TRBV9
len: 13
abundance: -
d_gene: TRBD1
j_gene: TRBJ2-1
CDR3nt: TGTGCCAGTAATCGGGACAGCATTAATGAGCAGTTCTTC
CDR3aa: CASNRDSINEQFF

v_gene: TRBV18
len: 13
abundance: -
d_gene: -
j_gene: TRBJ1-2
CDR3nt: TGTGCCAGCTCACCCCCCGGGACGGATGGCTACACCTTC
CDR3aa: CASSPPGTDGYTF

v_gene: TRBV6-1
len: 14
abundance: few
d_gene: -
j_gene: TRBJ1-2
CDR3nt: TGTGCCAGCAGTGATAGGGCAACTAACTATGGCTACACCTTC
CDR3aa: CASSDRATNYGYTF